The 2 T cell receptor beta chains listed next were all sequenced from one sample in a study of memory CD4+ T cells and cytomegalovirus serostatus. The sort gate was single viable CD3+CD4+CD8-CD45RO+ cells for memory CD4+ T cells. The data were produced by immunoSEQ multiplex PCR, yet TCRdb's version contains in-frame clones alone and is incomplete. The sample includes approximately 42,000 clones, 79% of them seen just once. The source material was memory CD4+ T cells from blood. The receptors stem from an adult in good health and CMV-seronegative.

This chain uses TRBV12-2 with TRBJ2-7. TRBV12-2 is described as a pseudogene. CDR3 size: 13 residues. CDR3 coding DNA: TGTGCAAGTCGCTTAGCGCTCTTCTATGGGGAGTACTTC. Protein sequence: CASRLALFYGEYF.

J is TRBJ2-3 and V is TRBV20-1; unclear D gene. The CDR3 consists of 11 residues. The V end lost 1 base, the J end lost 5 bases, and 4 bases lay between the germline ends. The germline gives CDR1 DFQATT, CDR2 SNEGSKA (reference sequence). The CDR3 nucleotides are TGCAGTGCTAGAGGGGTAGATACGCAGTATTTT. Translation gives CSARGVDTQYF.